This TCR beta chain was identified in a study of shared clonotypes between healthy human individuals. Sequencing was performed with immunoSEQ multiplex PCR; in TCRdb, only in-frame clones are kept and a portion is missing. The sample records roughly 1,500,000 clones, 95% to 99% being singletons. Trimming removed 2 bases from V and 9 bases from J; junction bases left unmatched: 13. This CDR3 is built from 15 residues. Germline-derived CDR1 and CDR2 are PRHDT and FYEKMQ (reference sequence). This chain connects TRBV13 to TRBJ2-7, with 7 bases matching TRBD2. This TCR derives from a man aged 30 to 39 in good health. The sequenced sample was naive CD4+ T cells sorted from blood. Subset of the sample: CD45RA+ positively selected. Written as DNA, the CDR3 is TGTGCCAGCAGCTTACCCCCTGCGGGAGAGGTGGTGCAGTACTTC. Its protein is CASSLPPAGEVVQYF.